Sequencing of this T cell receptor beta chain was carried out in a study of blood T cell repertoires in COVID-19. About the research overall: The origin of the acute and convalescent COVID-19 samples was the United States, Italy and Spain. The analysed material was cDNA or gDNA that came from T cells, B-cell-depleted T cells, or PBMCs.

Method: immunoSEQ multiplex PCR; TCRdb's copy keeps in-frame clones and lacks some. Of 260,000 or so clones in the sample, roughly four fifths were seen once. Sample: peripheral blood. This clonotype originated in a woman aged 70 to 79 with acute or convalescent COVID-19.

For the CDR3, the DNA is TGCGCCAGCAGCTTGGCCGCAGGGGAAAGGGGGCAGTATTTT. Its protein is CASSLAAGERGQYF. The chain carries TRBV5-1 and TRBJ2-3, with D maybe TRBD1 (6 bases). CDR1 and CDR2 (germline): SGHRS, YFSETQ. Trimming removed 0 bases from V and 11 bases from J, with 16 bases in between. The CDR3 consists of 14 residues.